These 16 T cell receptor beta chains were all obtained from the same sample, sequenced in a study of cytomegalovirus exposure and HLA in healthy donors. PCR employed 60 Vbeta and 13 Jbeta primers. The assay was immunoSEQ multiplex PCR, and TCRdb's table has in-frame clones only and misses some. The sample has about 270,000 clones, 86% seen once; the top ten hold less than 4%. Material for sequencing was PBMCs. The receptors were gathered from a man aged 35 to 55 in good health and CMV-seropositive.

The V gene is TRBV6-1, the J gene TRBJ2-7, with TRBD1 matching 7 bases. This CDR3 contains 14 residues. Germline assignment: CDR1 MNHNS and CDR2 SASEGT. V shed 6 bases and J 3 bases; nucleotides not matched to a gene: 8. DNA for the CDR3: TGTGCCAGCAGACGTGGGGGACAGTTCTACGAGCAGTACTTC. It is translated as CASRRGGQFYEQYF.

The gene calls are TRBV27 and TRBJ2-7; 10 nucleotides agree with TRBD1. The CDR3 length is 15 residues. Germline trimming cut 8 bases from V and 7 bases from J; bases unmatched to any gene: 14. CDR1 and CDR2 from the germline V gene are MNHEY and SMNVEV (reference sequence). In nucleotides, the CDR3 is TGTGCCAGCGGGACAGGGGTCAGGGGTATGGGGGAGCAGTACTTC. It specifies CASGTGVRGMGEQYF.

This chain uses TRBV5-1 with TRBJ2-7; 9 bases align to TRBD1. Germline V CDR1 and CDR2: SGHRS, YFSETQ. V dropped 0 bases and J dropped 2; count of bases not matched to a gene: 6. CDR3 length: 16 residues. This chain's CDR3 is CASSLGLGQGTYEQYF. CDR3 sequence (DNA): TGCGCCAGCAGCTTGGGGTTGGGACAGGGAACCTACGAGCAGTACTTC. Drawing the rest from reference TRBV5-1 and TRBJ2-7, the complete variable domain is KAGVTQTPRYLIKTRGQQVTLSCSPISGHRSVSWYQQTPGQGLQFLFEYFSETQRNKGNFPGRFSGRQFSNSRSEMNVSTLELGDSALYLCASSLGLGQGTYEQYFGPGTRLTVT.

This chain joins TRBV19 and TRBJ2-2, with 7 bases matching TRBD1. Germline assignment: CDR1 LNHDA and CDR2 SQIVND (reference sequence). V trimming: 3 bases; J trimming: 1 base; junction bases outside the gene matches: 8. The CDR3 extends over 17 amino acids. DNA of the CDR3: TGTGCCAGTAGTATTTTCTGGAGACAGGGGAACACCGGGGAGCTGTTTTTT. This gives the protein CASSIFWRQGNTGELFF.

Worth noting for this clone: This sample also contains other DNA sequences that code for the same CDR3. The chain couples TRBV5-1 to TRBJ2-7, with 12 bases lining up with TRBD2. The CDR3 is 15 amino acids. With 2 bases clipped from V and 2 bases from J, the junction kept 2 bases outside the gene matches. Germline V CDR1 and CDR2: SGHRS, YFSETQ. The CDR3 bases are TGCGCCAGCAGCTTTGGACTAGCGGGAACCTACGAGCAGTACTTC. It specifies CASSFGLAGTYEQYF.

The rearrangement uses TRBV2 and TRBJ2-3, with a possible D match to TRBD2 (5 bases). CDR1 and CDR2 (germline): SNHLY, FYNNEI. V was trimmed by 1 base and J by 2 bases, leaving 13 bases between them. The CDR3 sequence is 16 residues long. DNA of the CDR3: TGTGCCAGCAGTGAAGTCAGCGGCCCCATCACAGATACGCAGTATTTT. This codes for CASSEVSGPITDTQYF.

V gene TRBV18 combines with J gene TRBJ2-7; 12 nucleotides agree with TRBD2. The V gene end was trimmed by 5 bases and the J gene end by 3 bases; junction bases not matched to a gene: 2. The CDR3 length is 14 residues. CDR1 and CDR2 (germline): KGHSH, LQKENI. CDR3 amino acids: CASSSTSGSYEQYF. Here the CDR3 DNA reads TGTGCCAGCTCATCGACTAGCGGGAGCTACGAGCAGTACTTC.

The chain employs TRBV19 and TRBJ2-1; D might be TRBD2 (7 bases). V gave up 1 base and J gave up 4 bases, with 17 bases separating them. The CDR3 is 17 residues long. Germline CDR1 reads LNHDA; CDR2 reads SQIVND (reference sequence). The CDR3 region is CASSIVGASGVYNEQFF. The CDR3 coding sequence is TGTGCCAGTAGTATAGTGGGGGCTAGCGGAGTTTACAATGAGCAGTTCTTC.

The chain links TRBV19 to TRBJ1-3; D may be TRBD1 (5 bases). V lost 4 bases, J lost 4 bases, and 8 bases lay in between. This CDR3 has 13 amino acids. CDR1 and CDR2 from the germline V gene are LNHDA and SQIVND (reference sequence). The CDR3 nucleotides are TGTGCCAGTAGTACGGGGGTCGGAAACACCATATATTTT. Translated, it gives CASSTGVGNTIYF. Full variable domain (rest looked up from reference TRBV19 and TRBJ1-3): DGGITQSPKYLFRKEGQNVTLSCEQNLNHDAMYWYRQDPGQGLRLIYYSQIVNDFQKGDIAEGYSVSREKKESFPLTVTSAQKNPTAFYLCASSTGVGNTIYFGEGSWLTVV.

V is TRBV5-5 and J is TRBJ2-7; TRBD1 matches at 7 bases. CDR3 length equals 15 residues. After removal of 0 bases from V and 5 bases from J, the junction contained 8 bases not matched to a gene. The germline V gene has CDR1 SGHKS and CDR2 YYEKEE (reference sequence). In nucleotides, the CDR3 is TGTGCCAGCAGCTTGGCCAGGGGGAATTCAGACGAGCAGTACTTC. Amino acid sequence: CASSLARGNSDEQYF.

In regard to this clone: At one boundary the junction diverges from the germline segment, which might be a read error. DNA for the CDR3: TGTGCCAGCAGTCAATACGAGAGGCACTACGAGCAGTACTTC. This sequence encodes CASSQYERHYEQYF. This chain joins TRBV25-1 and TRBJ2-7, with no clear D. This CDR3 comprises 14 residues. The germline gives CDR1 MGHDK, CDR2 SYGVNS.

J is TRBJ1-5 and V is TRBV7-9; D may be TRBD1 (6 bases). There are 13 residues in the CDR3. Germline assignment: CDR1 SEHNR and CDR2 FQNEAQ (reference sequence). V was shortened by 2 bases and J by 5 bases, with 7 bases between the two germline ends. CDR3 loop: CASSLPGDQPQHF. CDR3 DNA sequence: TGTGCCAGCAGCTTACCAGGGGATCAGCCCCAGCATTTT.

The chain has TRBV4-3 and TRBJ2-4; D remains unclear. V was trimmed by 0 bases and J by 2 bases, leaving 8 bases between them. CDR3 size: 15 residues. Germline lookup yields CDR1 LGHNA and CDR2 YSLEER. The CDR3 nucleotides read TGCGCCAGCAGCCAAGATGGCCAGTCCAAAAACATTCAGTACTTC. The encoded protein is CASSQDGQSKNIQYF.

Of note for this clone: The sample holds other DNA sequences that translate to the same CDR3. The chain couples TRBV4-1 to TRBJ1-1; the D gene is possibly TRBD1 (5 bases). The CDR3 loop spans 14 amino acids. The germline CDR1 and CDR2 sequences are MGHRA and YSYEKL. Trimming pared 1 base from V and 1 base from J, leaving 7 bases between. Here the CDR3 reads CASSQVGGNTEAFF. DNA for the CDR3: TGCGCCAGCAGCCAAGTCGGGGGGAACACTGAAGCTTTCTTT.

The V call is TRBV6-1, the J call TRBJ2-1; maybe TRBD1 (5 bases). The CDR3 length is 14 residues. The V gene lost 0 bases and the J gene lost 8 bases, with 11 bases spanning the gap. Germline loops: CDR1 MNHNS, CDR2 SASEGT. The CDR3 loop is CASSEARRVDEQFF. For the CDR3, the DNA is TGTGCCAGCAGTGAAGCGCGCAGGGTAGATGAGCAGTTCTTC.

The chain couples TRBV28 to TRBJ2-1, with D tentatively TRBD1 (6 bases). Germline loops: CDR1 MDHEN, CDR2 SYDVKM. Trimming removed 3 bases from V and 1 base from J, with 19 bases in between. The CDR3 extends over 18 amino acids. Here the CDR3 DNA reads TGTGCCAGCAGTTTGGGGGCTTGGGGAGTTACTTCCTACAATGAGCAGTTCTTC. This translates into CASSLGAWGVTSYNEQFF.